What follows are 3 T cell receptor beta chains derived from one specimen sequenced in a study of beta chain features in type 1 diabetes. The isolated RNA, all of it, was reverse transcribed, so expressed TCRB transcripts were what got sequenced. The method was immunoSEQ multiplex PCR; TCRdb's version includes in-frame clones alone and lacks a portion of them. The repertoire holds about 360,000 clones, with about 12% as singletons. These receptors have no identified antigens. The study's findings and limits: Type 1 diabetes patients had moderately but significantly shorter TCRB CDR3s in all four CD4+ subsets.

Sequenced: naive CD4+ T cells from blood. All receptors derive from a woman aged 18-29 years with type 1 diabetes.

The genes are TRBV4-2 and TRBJ1-1; 7 nucleotides line up with TRBD1. V was pared by 1 base and J by 0 bases, with 2 bases of the junction left unmatched. Germline loops: CDR1 LGHNA, CDR2 YNFKEQ. The CDR3 contains 15 residues. In DNA form, the CDR3 reads TGTGCCAGCAGCCAAGTAGGGACAGTGAACACTGAAGCTTTCTTT. Translating it yields CASSQVGTVNTEAFF.

This clone was counted a few times. The rearrangement uses TRBV6-4 and TRBJ2-5; TRBD2 matches 7 bases. CDR3 length: 14 amino acids. From germline, CDR1 is MRHNA and CDR2 SNTAGT. Unmatched junction bases numbered 5, after V lost 2 bases and J lost 5 bases. This CDR3 is CASSDPTSAETQYF. The CDR3 DNA follows: TGTGCCAGCAGTGACCCCACTAGCGCGGAGACCCAGTACTTC.

There are a few counts of this clone. The gene calls are TRBV2 and TRBJ1-2, with 7 positions matching TRBD1. The germline V gene has CDR1 SNHLY and CDR2 FYNNEI. The CDR3 contains 14 residues. Trimming removed 4 bases from V and 4 bases from J; junction bases left unmatched: 6. The DNA of the CDR3 is TGTGCCAGCAGTGGTGTTGGGACAGCCTATGGCTACACCTTC. Amino acids: CASSGVGTAYGYTF.